The present TCR beta chain was sequenced within a study of T cells in Graves' hyperthyroidism and ophthalmopathy. At least ten counts were recorded for this clonotype. RNA transcripts provided the source from which TCR beta CDR3 regions were amplified. First-round RT-PCR targeting the TCR CDR3 was performed with the HTBI primer set. TCRdb re-called the multiplex PCR reads with MiXCR, one entry per CDR3 protein. The data contain under 700,000 distinct CDR3 sequences, more than 45% of them singletons. Specimen: peripheral blood or thyroid tissue (not recorded which). The sequence was collected from a woman between 18 and 30 years old with Graves' hyperthyroidism.

The CDR3 reads CASSMGSPGELFF. In DNA, the CDR3 is TGTGCCAGTAGTATGGGCTCTCCCGGGGAGCTGTTTTTT. The genes are TRBV19 and TRBJ2-2; D is undetermined. The CDR3 sequence is 13 residues long. Germline values: CDR1 LNHDA, CDR2 SQIVND (reference sequence). Trimming cost V 3 bases and J 6 bases, with 8 bases left between them.